The 22 T cell receptor beta chains in this list originate from one sample, sequenced in a study of cytomegalovirus exposure and HLA in healthy donors. The PCR employed 60 Vbeta primers together with 13 Jbeta primers. Measured with immunoSEQ multiplex PCR; TCRdb has only the in-frame clones, and not every one. The data show around 100,000 clones, over 80% seen once. The source material was PBMCs. The receptors here all came from a female donor in good health and CMV-seropositive.

This clone was seen a single time. The V gene is TRBV5-1, the J gene TRBJ2-1; 7 bases are shared with TRBD1. CDR1 is SGHRS, CDR2 YFSETQ, per germline. The V and J ends lost 8 bases and 2 bases, in that order; junction bases with no gene match: 13. The CDR3 length is 16 residues. The CDR3 nucleotides read TGCGCCAGTACGAGACAGGGAAGCACTCCCTACAATGAGCAGTTCTTC. Translated: CASTRQGSTPYNEQFF.

The J gene is TRBJ2-5, the V gene TRBV11-1, with D possibly TRBD2 on 6 matching bases. The CDR3 loop spans 14 amino acids. Trimming pared 3 bases from V and 1 base from J, leaving 9 bases between. From germline, CDR1 is SGHAT and CDR2 FQDESV (reference sequence). The DNA for the CDR3 is TGTGCCAGCAGCTTTAGGGACTCCCAAGAGACCCAGTACTTC. It codes for CASSFRDSQETQYF.

The chain recombines TRBV5-4 with TRBJ1-4, with TRBD1 as a possible D gene (6 bases). This CDR3 comprises 16 residues. V was shortened by 3 bases and J by 0 bases, with 12 bases between the two germline ends. The germline gives CDR1 SGHNT, CDR2 YYREEE (reference sequence). CDR3 amino acids: CASSSTGDATNEKLFF. Written as DNA, the CDR3 is TGTGCCAGCAGCTCGACAGGAGACGCAACTAATGAAAAACTGTTTTTT.

The chain carries TRBV28 and TRBJ2-7; TRBD1 agrees at 7 bases. With V trimmed by 5 bases and J by 6 bases, 7 bases remained unmatched. The germline V gene has CDR1 MDHEN and CDR2 SYDVKM. CDR3 length: 13 amino acids. The DNA of the CDR3 is TGTGCCAGCAGTCTAACTCGACAGGGCGAGCAGTACTTC. Translated, it gives CASSLTRQGEQYF.

V gene TRBV7-9 combines with J gene TRBJ1-2; D ambiguous. Germline CDR1 and CDR2: SEHNR and FQNEAQ (reference sequence). Trimming took off 5 bases at V and 6 bases at J, with 4 bases between the two ends. The CDR3 runs to 10 residues. CDR3 in DNA: TGTGCCAGCAGCCCGGATGGCTACACCTTC. Translated, it gives CASSPDGYTF. Full variable domain (outside the CDR3, taken from reference TRBV7-9 and TRBJ1-2): DTGVSQNPRHKITKRGQNVTFRCDPISEHNRLYWYRQTLGQGPEFLTYFQNEAQLEKSRLLSDRFSAERPKGSFSTLEIQRTEQGDSAMYLCASSPDGYTFGSGTRLTVV.

This clone was seen a single time. The chain carries TRBV7-2 and TRBJ1-3; 7 bases are shared with TRBD1. The CDR3 has 15 residues. J was trimmed by 4 bases and V by 4 bases; bases with no gene match: 7. Germline CDR1 and CDR2: SGHTA and FQGNSA. CDR3 amino acids: CASSSDRVAGNTIYF. The CDR3 DNA reads as TGTGCCAGCAGCTCAGACAGGGTCGCCGGAAACACCATATATTTT.

The chain links TRBV28 to TRBJ1-6; a possible D gene is TRBD1 (5 bases). The CDR3 is made up of 17 amino acids. Trimming pared 4 bases from V and 6 bases from J, leaving 19 bases between. CDR1 MDHEN and CDR2 SYDVKM come from the germline V gene. CDR3 nucleotides: TGTGCCAGCAGTTCCTCCGGCAGGGACTGGGGTAATTCACCCCTCCACTTT. Translated: CASSSSGRDWGNSPLHF.

The gene calls are TRBV6-1 and TRBJ2-5; tentative D call: TRBD1 (5 bases). The CDR3 contains 16 residues. Germline assignment: CDR1 MNHNS and CDR2 SASEGT. V was clipped by 4 bases and J by 1 base, with 16 bases between them. CDR3 nucleotide sequence: TGTGCCAGCAGTGTATATGGGGCTCCCCCCCAAGAGACCCAGTACTTC. This codes for CASSVYGAPPQETQYF.

The chain links TRBV11-2 to TRBJ1-1; D possibly corresponds to TRBD1 (5 bases). CDR1 is SGHAT, CDR2 FQNNGV, per germline. This CDR3 is 15 amino acids long. Trimming pared 2 bases from V and 1 base from J, leaving 11 bases between. DNA of the CDR3: TGTGCCAGCAGCTTATGGGGGGAGCCGAACACTGAAGCTTTCTTT. Translation gives CASSLWGEPNTEAFF.

This chain's CDR3 is CASSESKGTGGAWGEQFF. DNA of the CDR3: TGTGCCAGCAGTGAATCAAAAGGGACAGGGGGCGCCTGGGGTGAGCAGTTCTTC. The chain links TRBV25-1 to TRBJ2-1; TRBD1 aligns across 12 bases. CDR3 length equals 18 residues. The germline V gene has CDR1 MGHDK and CDR2 SYGVNS. V gave up 1 base and J gave up 9 bases; unmatched junction bases: 13. The full variable domain, with the rest looked up from reference TRBV25-1 and TRBJ2-1, is EADIYQTPRYLVIGTGKKITLECSQTMGHDKMYWYQQDPGMELHLIHYSYGVNSTEKGDLSSESTVSRIRTEHFPLTLESARPSHTSQYLCASSESKGTGGAWGEQFFGPGTRLTVL.

The chain combines TRBV30 with TRBJ2-2; a weak D match, TRBD2 (6 bases). The V and J ends lost 3 bases and 2 bases respectively, with 13 bases between them. Looked up from germline, CDR1 is GTSNPN and CDR2 is SVGIG (reference sequence). CDR3 length equals 15 residues. In nucleotides, the CDR3 is TGTGCCTGGAGCGGCGGGGTGGGAAACACCGGGGAGCTGTTTTTT. Encoded protein: CAWSGGVGNTGELFF.

The rearrangement uses TRBV7-8 and TRBJ1-2; tentatively, D is TRBD1 (6 bases). Germline V gene sequence: CDR1 SGHVS, CDR2 FQNEAQ. V was cut by 4 bases and J by 6 bases, with 18 bases left in between. The CDR3 sequence is 15 residues long. CDR3 coding DNA: TGTGCCAGCAGCTCAATGTACAGGGCAGGGGATGGCTACACCTTC. Residues: CASSSMYRAGDGYTF.

The chain carries TRBV2 and TRBJ1-2; 9 nucleotides line up with TRBD1. The trim removed 5 bases at V and 4 bases at J, leaving 8 bases unmatched. The CDR3 extends over 15 amino acids. CDR1 and CDR2 from the germline V gene are SNHLY and FYNNEI. Here the CDR3 reads CASSSGTGIIYGYTF. The CDR3 DNA sequence: TGTGCCAGCAGTTCAGGGACAGGGATAATCTATGGCTACACCTTC.

The chain employs TRBV2 and TRBJ2-1, with 10 positions matching TRBD2. Germline V gene data show CDR1 as SNHLY and CDR2 as FYNNEI. The CDR3 consists of 14 residues. V lost 6 bases and J lost 12; bases outside the gene matches: 11. CDR3 amino acids: CASRERGGGLGQFF. Written as DNA, the CDR3 is TGTGCCAGCAGGGAGCGGGGGGGCGGATTGGGGCAGTTCTTC. Together with reference TRBV2 and TRBJ2-1, the CDR3 gives the full variable domain: EPEVTQTPSHQVTQMGQEVILRCVPISNHLYFYWYRQILGQKVEFLVSFYNNEISEKSEIFDDQFSVERPDGSNFTLKIRSTKLEDSAMYFCASRERGGGLGQFFGPGTRLTVL.

On this clone itself: The junction differs from germline at one of its ends, possibly a read error. The CDR3 loop reads CASSQEKAKDTEAFF. CDR3 nucleotide sequence: TGCGCCAGCAGCCAAGAGAAGGCCAAGGACACTGAGGCTTTCTTT. The chain uses TRBV4-1 and TRBJ1-1; tentatively, D is TRBD1 (5 bases). The CDR3 loop spans 15 amino acids. Germline CDR1 is MGHRA and CDR2 is YSYEKL.

The V gene is TRBV6-6, the J gene TRBJ2-1; D possibly corresponds to TRBD2 (7 bases). CDR3 length: 16 amino acids. Germline V lookup: CDR1 MNHNY, CDR2 SVGAGI (reference sequence). V gave up 2 bases and J gave up 2 bases, with 13 bases separating them. CDR3: CASSYGAGATYNEQFF. Here the CDR3 DNA reads TGTGCCAGCAGTTACGGGGCGGGGGCCACCTACAATGAGCAGTTCTTC.

This clone has just one count. The chain links TRBV2 to TRBJ2-1, with 11 bases matching TRBD2. This CDR3 is 12 amino acids long. The V gene end was trimmed by 8 bases and the J gene end by 8 bases; junction bases not matched to a gene: 2. Looked up from germline, CDR1 is SNHLY and CDR2 is FYNNEI. The CDR3 loop reads CASGTSGYEQFF. The CDR3 DNA sequence: TGTGCCAGCGGGACTAGCGGATATGAGCAGTTCTTC.

CDR3 sequence reads: CASSEDGNTGELFF. CDR3 nucleotide sequence: TGTGCCAGCAGTGAAGACGGTAACACCGGGGAGCTGTTTTTT. The chain joins TRBV6-1 to TRBJ2-2; no firm D call. V lost 1 base, J lost 2 bases, and 5 bases lay in between. The CDR3 has 14 residues. Germline V gives CDR1 MNHNS, CDR2 SASEGT.

The chain carries TRBV6-8 and TRBJ2-1; TRBD2 agrees at 10 bases. In germline, CDR1 is MNHGY, CDR2 SAAAGT. This CDR3 is 15 amino acids long. Trimming took 2 bases from V and 5 from J; bases not matched to a gene: 3. CDR3 sequence: CASSYLAGDNNEQFF. For the CDR3, the DNA is TGTGCCAGCAGTTACCTAGCGGGGGATAACAATGAGCAGTTCTTC.

V and J are TRBV7-9 and TRBJ1-3; D unclear. This CDR3 region has 16 residues. V was cut by 5 bases and J by 0 bases, with 14 bases left in between. Germline assignment: CDR1 SEHNR and CDR2 FQNEAQ (reference sequence). The CDR3 bases are TGTGCCAGCAGCCTGACTGCGGCGACCTCTGGAAACACCATATATTTT. Amino acids: CASSLTAATSGNTIYF. Using reference TRBV7-9 and TRBJ1-3 for the parts outside the CDR3, the full variable domain is DTGVSQNPRHKITKRGQNVTFRCDPISEHNRLYWYRQTLGQGPEFLTYFQNEAQLEKSRLLSDRFSAERPKGSFSTLEIQRTEQGDSAMYLCASSLTAATSGNTIYFGEGSWLTVV.

The rearrangement joins TRBV28 to TRBJ2-7; 9 bases fit TRBD2. Germline CDR1 MDHEN, CDR2 SYDVKM. CDR3 length equals 13 residues. V lost 8 bases and J lost 5; bases outside the gene matches: 7. The CDR3 nucleotides read TGTGCCAGCCTGGGACTAGCTTCGAACGAGCAGTACTTC. Residues: CASLGLASNEQYF.

The V gene is TRBV28, the J gene TRBJ1-2; 7 nucleotides match TRBD1. Germline-derived CDR1 and CDR2 are MDHEN and SYDVKM. CDR3 length equals 13 residues. Trimming cost V 2 bases and J 7 bases; bases outside gene matches: 4. CDR3 coding DNA: TGTGCCAGCAGTTTAATCCAGGGGGGTGGCTACACCTTC. Amino acid sequence: CASSLIQGGGYTF.